Shown below are 9 T cell receptor beta chains from a single sample sequenced in a study of blood T cell repertoires in COVID-19. Clones were read by immunoSEQ multiplex PCR, and TCRdb kept only the in-frame ones, dropping some. This table has 120,000 to 150,000 clones, about 87% appearing once. Input material: peripheral blood. These receptors were obtained from a woman aged 45-59 years with acute or convalescent COVID-19.

The sample holds one count of this clone. The chain uses TRBV7-2 and TRBJ1-6, with TRBD1 identical over 8 bases. Germline V gene sequence: CDR1 SGHTA, CDR2 FQGNSA. Trimming took 5 bases from V and 7 from J; bases not matched to a gene: 7. The CDR3 extends over 15 amino acids. CDR3 sequence: CASSARTGLNSPLHF. The CDR3 coding sequence is TGTGCCAGCAGCGCCAGGACAGGGTTGAATTCACCCCTCCACTTT. Based on the CDR3 plus reference TRBV7-2 and TRBJ1-6, the full variable domain is GAGVSQSPSNKVTEKGKDVELRCDPISGHTALYWYRQSLGQGLEFLIYFQGNSAPDKSGLPSDRFSAERTGGSVSTLTIQRTQQEDSAVYLCASSARTGLNSPLHFGNGTRLTVT.

This clone was observed a few times. The chain links TRBV5-4 to TRBJ1-2; unclear D gene. V lost 4 bases to trimming and J lost 1 base, with 8 bases between them. This CDR3 spans 13 amino acids. Germline CDR1 reads SGHNT; CDR2 reads YYREEE (reference sequence). The CDR3 sequence: CASSTIRNYGYTF. The CDR3 DNA follows: TGTGCCAGCAGCACTATTCGTAACTATGGCTACACCTTC. Full variable domain (rest looked up from reference TRBV5-4 and TRBJ1-2): ETGVTQSPTHLIKTRGQQVTLRCSSQSGHNTVSWYQQALGQGPQFIFQYYREEENGRGNFPPRFSGLQFPNYSSELNVNALELDDSALYLCASSTIRNYGYTFGSGTRLTVV.

The CDR3 nucleotides are TGCAGCGTACGGGGAGGGAACACCGGGGAGCTGTTTTTT. Protein: CSVRGGNTGELFF. This chain uses TRBV29-1 with TRBJ2-2; TRBD2 is a possible D gene (6 bases). This CDR3 is 13 amino acids long. Deletions cut 6 bases from V and 1 base from J, with 9 bases between. CDR1 and CDR2 from the germline V gene are SQVTM and ANQGSEA.

The chain recombines TRBV7-3 with TRBJ2-3, with 12 bases aligning to TRBD2. V trimming: 2 bases; J trimming: 2 bases; junction bases outside the gene matches: 2. The CDR3 is made up of 16 amino acids. CDR1 is SGHTA and CDR2 is FQGTGA in the germline V gene. CDR3 sequence (DNA): TGTGCCAGCAGCTTAGGACTAGCGGGGCTCACAGATACGCAGTATTTT. Amino acid sequence: CASSLGLAGLTDTQYF.

The CDR3 nucleotides read TGTGCCAGCAGCGTCGGGTGGGGGCAGGCCTATGGCTACACCTTC. As protein: CASSVGWGQAYGYTF. The chain joins TRBV9 to TRBJ1-2, with a possible D match to TRBD1 (6 bases). V shed 2 bases and J shed 4 bases, with 15 bases lying between them. From germline, CDR1 is SGDLS and CDR2 YYNGEE. This CDR3 is 15 amino acids long.

This rearrangement joins TRBV20-1 to TRBJ2-1; TRBD2 is a possible D gene (5 bases). Germline assignment: CDR1 DFQATT and CDR2 SNEGSKA (reference sequence). CDR3 length: 10 amino acids. Trimming removed 3 bases at V and 9 bases at J, with 6 bases between. For the CDR3, the DNA is TGCAGTGCTAGTCGGGGTGAGCAGTTCTTC. It specifies CSASRGEQFF.

The J gene is TRBJ2-3, the V gene TRBV4-2; 10 nucleotides align to TRBD2. Germline V gene data show CDR1 as LGHNA and CDR2 as YNFKEQ. The trim removed 6 bases at V and 2 bases at J, leaving 8 bases unmatched. The CDR3 has 16 residues. The CDR3 sequence: CASSPGLAEVTDTQYF. DNA of the CDR3: TGTGCCAGCAGTCCTGGACTAGCGGAGGTCACAGATACGCAGTATTTT.

The chain has TRBV5-1 and TRBJ1-1; the D is unclear. V was pared by 2 bases and J by 1 base, with 3 bases between. The CDR3 totals 12 residues. Germline V gene data show CDR1 as SGHRS and CDR2 as YFSETQ. CDR3 sequence (DNA): TGCGCCAGCAGCTTCGGGAACACTGAAGCTTTCTTT. It translates to CASSFGNTEAFF.

In this sample, this clone turned up once. The rearrangement joins TRBV19 to TRBJ1-2; a possible D gene is TRBD1 (6 bases). The CDR3 is 13 residues long. Germline V CDR1 and CDR2: LNHDA, SQIVND (reference sequence). Trimming shortened V by 3 bases and J by 6 bases, and 11 bases separated the two germline ends. DNA for the CDR3: TGTGCCAGTAGTATTCGACAGGAGAATGGCTACACCTTC. It translates to CASSIRQENGYTF.